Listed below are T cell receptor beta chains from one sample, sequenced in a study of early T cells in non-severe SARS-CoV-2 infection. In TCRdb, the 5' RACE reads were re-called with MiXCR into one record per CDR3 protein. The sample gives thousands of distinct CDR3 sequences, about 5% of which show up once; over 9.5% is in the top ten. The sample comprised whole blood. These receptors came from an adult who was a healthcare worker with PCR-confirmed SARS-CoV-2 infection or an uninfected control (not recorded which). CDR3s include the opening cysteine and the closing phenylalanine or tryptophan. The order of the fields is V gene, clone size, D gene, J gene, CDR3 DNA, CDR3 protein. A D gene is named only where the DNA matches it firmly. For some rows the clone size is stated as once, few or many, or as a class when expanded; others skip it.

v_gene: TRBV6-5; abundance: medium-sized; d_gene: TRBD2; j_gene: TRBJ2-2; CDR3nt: TGTGCCAGCAGTTCCCCCGGACTAGCGGGGGGTGGCGGGGAGCTGTTTTTT; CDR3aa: CASSSPGLAGGGGELFF
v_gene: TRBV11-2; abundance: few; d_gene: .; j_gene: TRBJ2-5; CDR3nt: TGTGCCAGCAGCCGATCCAGCGGACAAGAGACCCAGTACTTC; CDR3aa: CASSRSSGQETQYF
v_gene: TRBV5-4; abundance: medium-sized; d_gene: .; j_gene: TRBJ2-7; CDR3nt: TGTGCCAGCAGCTTGGATTGGAGCGAGCAGTACTTC; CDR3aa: CASSLDWSEQYF
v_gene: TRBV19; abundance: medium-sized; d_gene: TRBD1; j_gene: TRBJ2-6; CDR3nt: TGTGCCAGTAGTTCCCGGGACAGGCCTTTTTCTGGGGCCAACGTCCTGACTTTC; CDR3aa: CASSSRDRPFSGANVLTF
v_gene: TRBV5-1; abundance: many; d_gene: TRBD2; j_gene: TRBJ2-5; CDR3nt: TGCGCCAGCAGCCCCTGGACTAGCGAACAAGAGACCCAGTACTTC; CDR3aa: CASSPWTSEQETQYF
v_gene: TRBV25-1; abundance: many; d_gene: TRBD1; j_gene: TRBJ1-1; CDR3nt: TGTGCCAGCAGTGAGGTAGGACAGGTCGAAGCTTTCTTT; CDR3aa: CASSEVGQVEAFF
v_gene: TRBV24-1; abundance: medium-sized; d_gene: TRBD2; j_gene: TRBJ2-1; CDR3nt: TGTGCCACCAGTGATCCCGGGACTAGCGGGAGTCGCAATGAGCAGTTCTTC; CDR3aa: CATSDPGTSGSRNEQFF
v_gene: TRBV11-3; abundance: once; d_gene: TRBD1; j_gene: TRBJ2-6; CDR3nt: TGTGCCAGCAGCCCGGGACAGGGGGCAGCTGGGGCCAACGTCCTGACTTTC; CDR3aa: CASSPGQGAAGANVLTF
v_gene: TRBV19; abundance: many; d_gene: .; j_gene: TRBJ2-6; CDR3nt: TGTGCCAGTAGTATCCGGGTCCGGGCTGGGGCCAACGTCCTGACTTTC; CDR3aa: CASSIRVRAGANVLTF
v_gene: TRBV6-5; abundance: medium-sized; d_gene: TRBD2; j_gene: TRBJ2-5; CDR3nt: TGTGCCAGCAGTTACATCCTCGGACTAGCGGGCGCAGAGACCCAGTACTTC; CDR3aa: CASSYILGLAGAETQYF
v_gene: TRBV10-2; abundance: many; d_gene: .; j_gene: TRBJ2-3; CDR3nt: TGCGCCAGCAGTGAATTGGATCCAGATACGCAGTATTTT; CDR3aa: CASSELDPDTQYF
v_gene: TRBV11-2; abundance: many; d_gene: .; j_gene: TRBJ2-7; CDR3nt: TGTGCCAGCAGCTTAGGCGTCTACGAGCAGTACTTC; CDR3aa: CASSLGVYEQYF
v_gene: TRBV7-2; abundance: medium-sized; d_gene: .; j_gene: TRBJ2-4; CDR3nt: TGTGCCAGCAGCAAGCAGGGACTCATACAAGCCAAAAACATTCAGTACTTC; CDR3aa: CASSKQGLIQAKNIQYF
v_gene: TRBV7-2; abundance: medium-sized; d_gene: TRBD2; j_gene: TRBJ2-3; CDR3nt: TGTGCCAGCAGCTTTACGCCGGGACTAGCGGGAGTGACGCAGTATTTT; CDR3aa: CASSFTPGLAGVTQYF
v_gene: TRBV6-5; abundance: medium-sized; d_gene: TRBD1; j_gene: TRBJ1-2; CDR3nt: TGTGCCAGCAGACCGACCGGGACAGCCTATGGCTACACCTTC; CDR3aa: CASRPTGTAYGYTF
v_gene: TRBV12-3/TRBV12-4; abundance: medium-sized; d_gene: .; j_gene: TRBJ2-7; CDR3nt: TGTGCCAGCAGCGGAGCACACCGGGCCTCCTACGAGCAGTACTTC; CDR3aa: CASSGAHRASYEQYF
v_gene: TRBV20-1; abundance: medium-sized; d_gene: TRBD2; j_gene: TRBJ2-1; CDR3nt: TGCAGTGCTACTAGCGGGAGTATCTCCACCGAGCAGTTCTTC; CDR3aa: CSATSGSISTEQFF
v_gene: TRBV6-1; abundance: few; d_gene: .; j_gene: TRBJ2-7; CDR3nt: TGTGCCAGCACCGACCCAGGGGCCCGGACCTACGAGCAGTACTTC; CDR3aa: CASTDPGARTYEQYF
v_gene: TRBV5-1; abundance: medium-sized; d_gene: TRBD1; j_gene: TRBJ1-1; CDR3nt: TGCGCCAGCAGCCCGGGACAGATGAACACTGAAGCTTTCTTT; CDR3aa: CASSPGQMNTEAFF
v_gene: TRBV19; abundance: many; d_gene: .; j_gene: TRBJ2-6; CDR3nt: TGTGCCAGTAGTATCCTTGGGGCCAACGTCCTGACTTTC; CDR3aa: CASSILGANVLTF
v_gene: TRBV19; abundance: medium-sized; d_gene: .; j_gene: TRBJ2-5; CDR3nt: TGTGCCAGTAGTATGGGTGGGAACTCGGCCGAGACCCAGTACTTC; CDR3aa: CASSMGGNSAETQYF
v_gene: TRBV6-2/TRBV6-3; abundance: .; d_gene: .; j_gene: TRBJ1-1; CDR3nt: TGTGCCAGCAGTTACGGGGATGGAAAGCCCGCTTTCTTT; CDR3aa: CASSYGDGKPAFF
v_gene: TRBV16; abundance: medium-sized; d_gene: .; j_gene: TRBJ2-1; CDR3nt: TGTGCCAGCAGTCAAACGGGGGATCTCTCGCAGTTCTTC; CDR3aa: CASSQTGDLSQFF
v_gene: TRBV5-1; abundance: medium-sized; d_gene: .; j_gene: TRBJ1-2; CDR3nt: TGCGCCAGCAGCTTGGGGACAAACTATGGCTACACCTTC; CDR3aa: CASSLGTNYGYTF
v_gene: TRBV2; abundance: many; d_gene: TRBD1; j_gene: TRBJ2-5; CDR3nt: TGTGCCAGCAGTACTACAGGGGGCGCTTTTAGCTTCATGGAGACCCAGTACTTC; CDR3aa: CASSTTGGAFSFMETQYF
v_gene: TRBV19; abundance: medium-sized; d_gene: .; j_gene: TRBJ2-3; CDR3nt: TGTGCCAGTAGGACTAGGACACAATTTGGCACAGATACGCAGTATTTT; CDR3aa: CASRTRTQFGTDTQYF
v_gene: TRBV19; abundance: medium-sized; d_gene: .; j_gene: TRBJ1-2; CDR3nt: TGTGCCAGTAGTATCCAAGATACTAACTATGGCTACACCTTC; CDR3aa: CASSIQDTNYGYTF
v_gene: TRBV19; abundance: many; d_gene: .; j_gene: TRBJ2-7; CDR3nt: TGTGCCAGTAGTGCCGGGCCCTCCTACGAGCAGTACTTC; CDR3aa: CASSAGPSYEQYF
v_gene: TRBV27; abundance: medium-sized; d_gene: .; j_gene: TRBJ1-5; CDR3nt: TGTGCCAGCAGTGAGAGGGGGTATGAAATAAGGAGCAATCAGCCCCAGCATTTT; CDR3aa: CASSERGYEIRSNQPQHF
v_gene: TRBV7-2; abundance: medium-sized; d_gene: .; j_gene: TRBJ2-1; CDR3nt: TGTGCCAGCAGCTCCGACCCGCGCTCCTACAATGAGCAGTTCTTC; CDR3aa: CASSSDPRSYNEQFF
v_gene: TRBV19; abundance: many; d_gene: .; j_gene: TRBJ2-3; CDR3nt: TGTGCCAGTAGTATAGGCTCGGAGGGGATCACGCAGTATTTT; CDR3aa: CASSIGSEGITQYF